This TCR beta chain came from a study of T cell responses to AZD1222 COVID-19 vaccine. Study-level results: After the peak T cell response, and only then, were repertoires sampled.

Measured with immunoSEQ multiplex PCR; TCRdb has only the in-frame clones, and not every one. The sample shows about 140,000 clones, less than 95% of them seen only once. A word on this clone: Its antigen is not identified.

The sequence was collected from an adult in good health. Sequenced material: peripheral blood, taken on day 0 of AZD1222 vaccination.

The chain's CDR3 is CASSFGQTGVSYTF. The CDR3 region has the DNA TGTGCCAGCAGCTTTGGCCAGACAGGGGTCAGCTACACCTTC. The chain links TRBV11-1 to TRBJ1-2; 8 bases are a match to TRBD1. Germline V lookup: CDR1 SGHAT, CDR2 FQDESV (reference sequence). The trim removed 3 bases at V and 9 bases at J, leaving 9 bases unmatched. The CDR3 length is 14 residues.